This T cell receptor (beta chain) was sequenced during a study of blood T cell repertoires in COVID-19. The overall study: Collection of acute and convalescent COVID-19 samples took place in the United States, Italy and Spain. PBMCs, B-cell-depleted T cells, or T cells provided the cDNA or gDNA that made up the material.

In the source study's methods: Amplification with reference gene primers provided the estimates of nucleated cell counts. Sequencing used immunoSEQ multiplex PCR; TCRdb keeps in-frame clones, though not all of them. D and trimming come from the DNA, and the V and J calls and clone size come from that table. The sample lists 150,000 or so clones, approximately 81% occurring once. Ages ranged from about 18 to 89 years, with residence in some 25 US areas. The trim removed 8 bases at V and 4 bases at J, leaving 8 bases unmatched. The CDR3 is made up of 15 amino acids. CDR1 and CDR2 from the germline V gene are SGHTA and FQGNSA.

V usage is TRBV7-2 and J usage is TRBJ2-1, with 10 bases identical to TRBD2. The sequenced sample consisted of PBMCs or T cells enriched from blood (not recorded which). This sequence originates from a man in his sixties who had recovered from COVID-19. The CDR3 nucleotides read TGTGCCAGCCGCAGAACTAGCGGGGATTACAATGAGCAGTTCTTC. Translation gives CASRRTSGDYNEQFF.